This is a list of T cell receptor beta chains from one sample in a study of identical twins. Via MiXCR, TCRdb re-called the 5' RACE reads, giving one row per CDR3 protein. The sample has hundreds of thousands of distinct CDR3 sequences, about 12% seen once. This sample also belongs to another study, concerning yellow fever vaccine responses in identical twins.

Sequenced sample: PBMCs. These receptor sequences come from a woman aged 18-30 years in good health. Both conserved end residues are part of each CDR3. The D gene is left open where the match is weak. Expanded clones get a size class; other rows say once, few or many, or leave the size out.

CDR3: CASSVSGGFYNEQFF
DNA: TGTGCCAGCAGCGTTAGCGGGGGGTTCTACAATGAGCAGTTCTTC
V: TRBV9
length: 15
size: .
D: TRBD2
J: TRBJ2-1

CDR3: CASSLTLAGLQHF
DNA: TGTGCCAGCAGCCTCACGCTAGCGGGACTCCAGCATTTT
V: TRBV11-2
length: 13
size: many
D: .
J: TRBJ1-5

CDR3: CSAQKPEGNSPLHF
DNA: TGCAGTGCCCAAAAACCGGAGGGTAATTCACCCCTCCACTTT
V: TRBV20-1
length: 14
size: .
D: .
J: TRBJ1-6

CDR3: CASMFGQNTGELFF
DNA: TGTGCCAGCATGTTCGGACAGAACACCGGGGAGCTGTTTTTT
V: TRBV2
length: 14
size: few
D: .
J: TRBJ2-2

CDR3: CASSQEGAEIYNEQFF
DNA: TGCGCCAGCAGCCAAGAGGGAGCGGAGATCTACAATGAGCAGTTCTTC
V: TRBV4-1
length: 16
size: few
D: .
J: TRBJ2-1

CDR3: CASSLIAIGETQYF
DNA: TGTGCCAGCAGCCTAATAGCGATTGGGGAGACCCAGTACTTC
V: TRBV7-9
length: 14
size: few
D: .
J: TRBJ2-5

CDR3: CSASRGTGELFF
DNA: TGCAGTGCTAGCCGGGGCACCGGGGAGCTGTTTTTT
V: TRBV20-1
length: 12
size: .
D: .
J: TRBJ2-2

CDR3: CASSLMARRNSPLHF
DNA: TGTGCCAGCAGCTTGATGGCCCGGAGGAATTCACCCCTCCACTTT
V: TRBV5-6
length: 15
size: many
D: .
J: TRBJ1-6

CDR3: CASSDGPIGRAYNEQFF
DNA: TGTGCCAGCAGTGACGGTCCCATCGGGAGGGCCTACAATGAGCAGTTCTTC
V: TRBV6-4
length: 17
size: .
D: TRBD2
J: TRBJ2-1

CDR3: CATSPRTSGKSRSYEQYF
DNA: TGTGCCACCTCGCCGAGGACTAGCGGGAAATCTAGGTCCTACGAGCAGTACTTC
V: TRBV19
length: 18
size: .
D: TRBD2
J: TRBJ2-7

CDR3: CSAGPGLEQFF
DNA: TGCAGTGCTGGACCGGGCCTTGAGCAGTTCTTC
V: TRBV20-1
length: 11
size: many
D: .
J: TRBJ2-1

CDR3: CASFLSTTVYGYTF
DNA: TGTGCCAGCTTCTTATCAACCACGGTCTATGGCTACACCTTC
V: TRBV7-9
length: 14
size: .
D: .
J: TRBJ1-2

CDR3: CASSLVGQDYGYTF
DNA: TGCGCCAGCAGCTTGGTCGGACAGGACTATGGCTACACCTTC
V: TRBV5-1
length: 14
size: many
D: TRBD1
J: TRBJ1-2

CDR3: CSVEEAWNTEAFF
DNA: TGCAGCGTGGAGGAGGCGTGGAACACTGAAGCTTTCTTT
V: TRBV29-1
length: 13
size: .
D: .
J: TRBJ1-1

CDR3: CASTTGRTSGNNEQFF
DNA: TGTGCCAGCACCACCGGAAGGACTAGCGGTAACAATGAGCAGTTCTTC
V: TRBV11-2
length: 16
size: few
D: TRBD2
J: TRBJ2-1

CDR3: CASSFLSSGQLSGNTIYF
DNA: TGCGCCAGCAGCTTCCTCAGCAGCGGACAGCTCTCTGGAAACACCATATATTTT
V: TRBV5-1
length: 18
size: many
D: .
J: TRBJ1-3

CDR3: CASSPMTELATDTQYF
DNA: TGTGCCAGCAGTCCGATGACAGAATTAGCCACAGATACGCAGTATTTT
V: TRBV27
length: 16
size: few
D: .
J: TRBJ2-3

CDR3: CASSREDITNQPQHF
DNA: TGCGCCAGCAGCCGGGAGGACATAACCAATCAGCCCCAGCATTTT
V: TRBV4-1
length: 15
size: few
D: .
J: TRBJ1-5

CDR3: CAIKDRQSTDTQYF
DNA: TGTGCCATCAAAGATAGACAGTCCACAGATACGCAGTATTTT
V: TRBV10-3
length: 14
size: many
D: .
J: TRBJ2-3

CDR3: CAISDRPRDEQFF
DNA: TGTGCCATCAGTGACCGACCCAGGGATGAGCAGTTCTTC
V: TRBV10-3
length: 13
size: few
D: .
J: TRBJ2-1

CDR3: CASSKGTSGSSTDTQYF
DNA: TGCGCCAGCAGCAAGGGGACTAGCGGGAGTAGCACAGATACGCAGTATTTT
V: TRBV5-1
length: 17
size: many
D: TRBD2
J: TRBJ2-3

CDR3: CAISVGGGNNEQFF
DNA: TGTGCCATCAGTGTTGGCGGGGGAAACAATGAGCAGTTCTTC
V: TRBV10-3
length: 14
size: few
D: TRBD2
J: TRBJ2-1

CDR3: CSARAREYEKLFF
DNA: TGCAGTGCTAGAGCCCGGGAGTACGAAAAACTGTTTTTT
V: TRBV20-1
length: 13
size: .
D: .
J: TRBJ1-4

CDR3: CASSFGQGGIPEAFF
DNA: TGCGCCAGCAGTTTTGGACAAGGGGGTATCCCTGAAGCTTTCTTT
V: TRBV5-1
length: 15
size: .
D: .
J: TRBJ1-1

CDR3: CATSRDRTLYQPQHF
DNA: TGTGCCACCAGCAGAGATCGGACCCTATATCAGCCCCAGCATTTT
V: TRBV15
length: 15
size: many
D: .
J: TRBJ1-5

CDR3: CASTNSGPEAFF
DNA: TGTGCCAGCACCAATTCGGGCCCAGAAGCTTTCTTT
V: TRBV3-1
length: 12
size: .
D: .
J: TRBJ1-1

CDR3: CASSPTGLSSGANVLTF
DNA: TGTGCCAGCAGCCCGACGGGGTTGAGCTCTGGGGCCAACGTCCTGACTTTC
V: TRBV12-3/TRBV12-4
length: 17
size: few
D: .
J: TRBJ2-6

CDR3: CASSLAGSQNIQYF
DNA: TGTGCCAGCAGCTTAGCGGGATCCCAAAACATTCAGTACTTC
V: TRBV7-2
length: 14
size: many
D: .
J: TRBJ2-4

CDR3: CASNHWPSGVQETQYF
DNA: TGTGCCAGCAACCATTGGCCTAGCGGGGTACAAGAGACCCAGTACTTC
V: TRBV7-8
length: 16
size: .
D: TRBD2
J: TRBJ2-5

CDR3: CASSLIPGGTEAFF
DNA: TGTGCCAGCAGCTTGATACCAGGGGGCACTGAAGCTTTCTTT
V: TRBV11-1
length: 14
size: few
D: TRBD1
J: TRBJ1-1

CDR3: CAISDGRAGELFF
DNA: TGTGCCATCAGTGATGGGAGGGCCGGGGAGCTGTTTTTT
V: TRBV10-3
length: 13
size: many
D: TRBD2
J: TRBJ2-2